Presented here are 22 T cell receptor beta chains from one specimen sequenced in a study of blood T cells in healthy people across ages. A second about 6 to 12 cycle PCR used barcoded and J-beta primers. TCRdb used MiXCR to reprocess the 5' RACE reads, holding one entry per CDR3 protein. The sample contains roughly 800,000 distinct CDR3 sequences, roughly 26% of which appear only once. The same sample was also studied in work on T cells of mothers and their children.

The sample comprised blood. Receptors were obtained from a boy between 5 and 17 years old in good health.

The chain links TRBV12-3 or TRBV12-4 to TRBJ1-2; D is unclear. This CDR3 region has 15 residues. Trimming left V 6 bases short and J 8 bases short, with 22 bases between. The CDR3 protein is CASSQSRVPMRGYTF. In nucleotides, the CDR3 is TGTGCCAGCAGCCAATCAAGGGTGCCAATGCGGGGCTACACCTTC.

Details on this clonotype: A much more abundant neighbour one base away suggests this may be a read error. This chain joins TRBV6-5 and TRBJ1-1; D remains ambiguous. The CDR3 is 12 residues long. Deletions cut 2 bases from V and 1 base from J, with 2 bases between. CDR1 MNHEY and CDR2 SVGAGI come from the germline V gene. The CDR3 DNA reads TGTGCCAGCAGTTACAAGAACACTGAAGCTTTCTTT. Amino acid sequence: CASSYKNTEAFF.

This chain links TRBV5-1 with TRBJ2-6; 7 nucleotides line up with TRBD1. The J segment lost 0 bases and the V segment lost 4 bases, leaving 7 bases of the junction unmatched. The CDR3 runs to 17 residues. CDR1 is SGHRS and CDR2 is YFSETQ in the germline V gene. CDR3 in DNA: TGCGCCAGCAGCGCCGGACAGGTGCCCTCTGGGGCCAACGTCCTGACTTTC. Its protein product is CASSAGQVPSGANVLTF.

This clonotype occurred a few times. V gene TRBV11-2 combines with J gene TRBJ2-1, with TRBD1 as a possible D gene (5 bases). The V gene lost 0 bases and the J gene lost 9 bases, with 9 bases spanning the gap. Germline CDR1 SGHAT, CDR2 FQNNGV. This CDR3 spans 13 amino acids. CDR3 in amino acids: CASSLDQGGEQFF. For the CDR3, the DNA is TGTGCCAGCAGCTTAGATCAGGGCGGTGAGCAGTTCTTC. Supplemented by reference TRBV11-2 and TRBJ2-1, the full variable domain reads EAGVAQSPRYKIIEKRQSVAFWCNPISGHATLYWYQQILGQGPKLLIQFQNNGVVDDSQLPKDRFSAERLKGVDSTLKIQPAKLEDSAVYLCASSLDQGGEQFFGPGTRLTVL.

The chain links TRBV5-1 to TRBJ1-2; 9 nucleotides agree with TRBD1. CDR3 length: 14 residues. The germline gives CDR1 SGHRS, CDR2 YFSETQ. Trimming cost V 0 bases and J 7 bases; bases outside gene matches: 4. The CDR3 DNA reads as TGCGCCAGCAGCTTGGGACAGGGGGTCCTTGGCTACACCTTC. Translating gives CASSLGQGVLGYTF.

In its sample, this clonotype was seen a few times. This chain uses TRBV5-1 with TRBJ1-1; D unclear. The CDR3 covers 14 residues. Trimming cost V 6 bases and J 1 base, with 13 bases left between them. Germline V gene data show CDR1 as SGHRS and CDR2 as YFSETQ. The CDR3 DNA follows: TGCGCCAGCACCCTGTTGGAGGGGAACACTGAAGCTTTCTTT. Protein: CASTLLEGNTEAFF. Full variable domain (outside the CDR3, taken from reference TRBV5-1 and TRBJ1-1): KAGVTQTPRYLIKTRGQQVTLSCSPISGHRSVSWYQQTPGQGLQFLFEYFSETQRNKGNFPGRFSGRQFSNSRSEMNVSTLELGDSALYLCASTLLEGNTEAFFGQGTRLTVV.

This chain connects TRBV20-1 to TRBJ1-1; D unclear. Germline lookup yields CDR1 DFQATT and CDR2 SNEGSKA (reference sequence). The V end lost 2 bases, the J end lost 0 bases, and 13 bases lay between the germline ends. The CDR3 has 15 residues. CDR3 region: CSARLDPFLNTEAFF. The CDR3 nucleotides are TGCAGTGCTAGACTCGACCCTTTTTTGAACACTGAAGCTTTCTTT.

This rearrangement joins TRBV3-1 to TRBJ2-5, with unresolved D. CDR3 size: 13 residues. The V gene lost 1 base and the J gene lost 5 bases, with 8 bases spanning the gap. Germline lookup yields CDR1 LGHDT and CDR2 YNNKEL (reference sequence). CDR3 in amino acids: CASSQGPSETQYF. Here the CDR3 DNA reads TGTGCCAGCAGCCAAGGGCCGTCGGAGACCCAGTACTTC.

This clonotype came up a few times. The rearrangement joins TRBV9 to TRBJ1-3, with D unresolved. The CDR3 is 15 residues long. Germline-derived CDR1 and CDR2 are SGDLS and YYNGEE. V lost 1 base and J 0 bases, leaving 8 bases between the germline ends. DNA of the CDR3: TGTGCCAGCAGCGTAAATCGGTTCTCTGGAAACACCATATATTTT. Translation: CASSVNRFSGNTIYF.

The chain is built from TRBV5-1 and TRBJ2-5; D perhaps matches TRBD1 (6 bases). The V end lost 3 bases, the J end lost 1 base, and 10 bases lay between the germline ends. The CDR3 has 14 amino acids. CDR1 SGHRS and CDR2 YFSETQ come from the germline V gene. The CDR3 reads CASSYGQIQETQYF. Here the CDR3 DNA reads TGCGCCAGCAGCTATGGACAGATCCAAGAGACCCAGTACTTC.

In this sample, this clonotype turned up a few times. The V gene is TRBV5-1, the J gene TRBJ1-2; no reliable D call. The length of the CDR3 is 13 residues. Germline CDR1 is SGHRS and CDR2 is YFSETQ. The ends were cut back, 3 bases at V and 6 bases at J, with 12 bases in the middle. The CDR3 coding sequence is TGCGCCAGCAGCTCGTGGGGAGGAGATGGCTACACCTTC. Translation: CASSSWGGDGYTF.

This rearrangement joins TRBV30 to TRBJ2-3, with a weak D call TRBD2 (7 bases). With 3 bases removed from V and 4 bases from J, the gap between germline ends came to 14 bases. This CDR3 has 14 amino acids. Germline CDR1 GTSNPN, CDR2 SVGIG (reference sequence). The DNA for the CDR3 is TGTGCCTGGAGCAGAGGCGGGGGCCCAGATACGCAGTATTTT. It encodes CAWSRGGGPDTQYF.

The chain links TRBV6-6 to TRBJ1-4; possible D gene TRBD1, 5 bases. Per germline, CDR1 MNHNY and CDR2 SVGAGI (reference sequence). This CDR3 has 16 amino acids. Trimming stripped 2 bases from V and 0 bases from J, with 10 bases between. CDR3 bases: TGTGCCAGCAGTTACAGAACAGGCTCAACTAATGAAAAACTGTTTTTT. Amino acids: CASSYRTGSTNEKLFF.

V and J are TRBV5-1 and TRBJ1-1; the match to TRBD1 covers 8 bases. CDR3 length: 15 residues. J lost 6 bases, V lost 4 bases, and 11 bases had no gene match. The germline CDR1 and CDR2 sequences are SGHRS and YFSETQ. This chain's CDR3 is CASSLRTGLNAEAFF. The DNA of the CDR3 is TGCGCCAGCAGCCTCAGGACAGGGTTAAACGCTGAAGCTTTCTTT.

The chain employs TRBV29-1 and TRBJ2-7; TRBD1 or TRBD2 may be the D gene (6 bases each). Deletions cut 4 bases from V and 0 bases from J, with 16 bases between. Germline V gene lookup returns CDR1 SQVTM and CDR2 ANQGSEA. The CDR3 runs to 15 residues. The CDR3 loop is CSVAGQGRFSYEQYF. The CDR3 region has the DNA TGCAGCGTTGCGGGGCAGGGGAGGTTCTCCTACGAGCAGTACTTC.

The V gene is TRBV2, the J gene TRBJ2-7; 7 nucleotides match TRBD1. Germline V gene data show CDR1 as SNHLY and CDR2 as FYNNEI. The CDR3 contains 14 residues. Trimming cost V 6 bases and J 1 base; bases outside gene matches: 6. The CDR3 DNA reads TGTGCCAGCAGACACGGGACAGCTTCCTACGAGCAGTACTTC. Amino acids: CASRHGTASYEQYF.

This clonotype was observed a few times. The conserved phenylalanine or tryptophan normally closing the CDR3 is absent here, so this likely arose from a read error. The rearrangement joins TRBV2 to TRBJ1-5; the D is unclear. CDR1 is SNHLY and CDR2 is FYNNEI in the germline V gene. The V end lost 6 bases, the J end lost 0 bases, and 6 bases lay between the germline ends. The CDR3 is 13 residues long. The CDR3, as DNA: TGTGCCAGCAGCCGCAATAGCAATCAGCCCCAGCATCTT. Protein product: CASSRNSNQPQHL.

About this clonotype itself: A single base separates this from a much larger clone, so it may be a read error. The chain recombines TRBV12-3 or TRBV12-4 with TRBJ1-4, with D perhaps matching TRBD1 (5 bases). The CDR3 is 14 amino acids. The CDR3 DNA reads TGTGCCAGCAGGCACACTGGGGCAAATGATAAACTGTTTTTT. This gives the protein CASRHTGANDKLFF.

The chain uses TRBV5-6 and TRBJ1-2, with unresolved D. This CDR3 spans 13 amino acids. Germline V gene sequence: CDR1 SGHDT, CDR2 YYEEEE. The ends were cut back, 0 bases at V and 6 bases at J, with 9 bases in the middle. CDR3 sequence: CASSLVLQDGYTF. CDR3 DNA: TGTGCCAGCAGCTTGGTTCTGCAGGATGGCTACACCTTC.

This clonotype was seen more than once but under ten times. The chain is built from TRBV7-8 and TRBJ2-1; D ambiguous. Germline V CDR1 and CDR2: SGHVS, FQNEAQ. Trimming took off 7 bases at V and 7 bases at J, with 14 bases between the two ends. The CDR3 has 13 residues. Written as DNA, the CDR3 is TGTGCCAGCATCCCGATACCCCCAAATGAGCAGTTCTTC. It is translated as CASIPIPPNEQFF. Complete variable domain (other parts from reference TRBV7-8 and TRBJ2-1): GAGVSQSPRYKVAKRGQDVALRCDPISGHVSLFWYQQALGQGPEFLTYFQNEAQLDKSGLPSDRFFAERPEGSVSTLKIQRTQQEDSAVYLCASIPIPPNEQFFGPGTRLTVL.

The chain links TRBV7-2 to TRBJ2-1, with 13 bases fitting TRBD2. Germline trimming cut 5 bases from V and 7 bases from J; bases unmatched to any gene: 11. Per the germline V gene, CDR1 is SGHTA and CDR2 is FQGNSA. This CDR3 region has 17 residues. In DNA form, the CDR3 reads TGTGCCAGCAGCCGCAGACTAGCGGGGGGAGGGGTGAATGAGCAGTTCTTC. The encoded protein is CASSRRLAGGGVNEQFF.

The sample holds a few counts of this clonotype. The J gene is TRBJ1-4, the V gene TRBV21-1; the D call in the table, TRBD1, was not verified against the DNA. TRBV21-1 is designated a pseudogene. This CDR3 has 17 amino acids. CDR3 sequence: CASSKEETGATNEKLFF. CDR3 nucleotide sequence: TGTGCCAGCAGCAAAGAGGAGACAGGCGCAACTAATGAAAAACTGTTTTTT.